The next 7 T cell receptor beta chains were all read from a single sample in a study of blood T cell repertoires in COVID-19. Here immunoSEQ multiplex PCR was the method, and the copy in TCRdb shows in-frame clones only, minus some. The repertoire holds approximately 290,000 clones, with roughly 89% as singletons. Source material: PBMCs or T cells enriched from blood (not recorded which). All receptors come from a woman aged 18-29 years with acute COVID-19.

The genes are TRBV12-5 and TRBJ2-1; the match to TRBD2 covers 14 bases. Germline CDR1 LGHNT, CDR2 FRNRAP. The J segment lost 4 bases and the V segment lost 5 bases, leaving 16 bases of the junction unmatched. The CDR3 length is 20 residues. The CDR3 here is CASGIQGLAGDAFSYNEQFF. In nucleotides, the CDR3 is TGTGCTAGTGGTATTCAGGGACTAGCGGGAGATGCTTTCTCGTACAATGAGCAGTTCTTC. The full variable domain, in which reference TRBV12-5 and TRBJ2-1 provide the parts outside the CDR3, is DARVTQTPRHKVTEMGQEVTMRCQPILGHNTVFWYRQTMMQGLELLAYFRNRAPLDDSGMPKDRFSAEMPDATLATLKIQPSEPRDSAVYFCASGIQGLAGDAFSYNEQFFGPGTRLTVL.

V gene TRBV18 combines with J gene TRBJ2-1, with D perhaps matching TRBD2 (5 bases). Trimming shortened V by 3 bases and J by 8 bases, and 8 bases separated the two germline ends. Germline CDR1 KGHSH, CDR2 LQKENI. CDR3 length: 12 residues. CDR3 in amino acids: CASSPLGDEQFF. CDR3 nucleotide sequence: TGTGCCAGCTCACCTCTCGGGGATGAGCAGTTCTTC. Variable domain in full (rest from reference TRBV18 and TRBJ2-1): NAGVMQNPRHLVRRRGQEARLRCSPMKGHSHVYWYRQLPEEGLKFMVYLQKENIIDESGMPKERFSAEFPKEGPSILRIQQVVRGDSAAYFCASSPLGDEQFFGPGTRLTVL.

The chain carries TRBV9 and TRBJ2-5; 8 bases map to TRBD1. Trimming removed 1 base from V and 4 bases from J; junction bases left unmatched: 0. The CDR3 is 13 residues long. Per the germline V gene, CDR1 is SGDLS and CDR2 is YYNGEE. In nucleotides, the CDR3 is TGTGCCAGCAGCGTACAGGGGGCAGAGACCCAGTACTTC. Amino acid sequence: CASSVQGAETQYF.

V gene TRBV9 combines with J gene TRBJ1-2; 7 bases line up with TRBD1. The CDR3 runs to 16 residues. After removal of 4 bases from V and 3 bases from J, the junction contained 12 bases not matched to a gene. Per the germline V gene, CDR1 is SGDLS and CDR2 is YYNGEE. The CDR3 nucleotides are TGTGCCAGCAGCCCGGGACAGCCCCCAACGGACTATGGCTACACCTTC. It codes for CASSPGQPPTDYGYTF.

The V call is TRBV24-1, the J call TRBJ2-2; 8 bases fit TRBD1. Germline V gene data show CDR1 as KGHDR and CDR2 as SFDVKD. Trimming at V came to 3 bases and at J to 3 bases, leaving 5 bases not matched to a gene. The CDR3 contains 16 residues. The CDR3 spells CATSDPTGVDTGELFF. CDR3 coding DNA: TGTGCCACCAGTGATCCGACAGGGGTGGACACCGGGGAGCTGTTTTTT.

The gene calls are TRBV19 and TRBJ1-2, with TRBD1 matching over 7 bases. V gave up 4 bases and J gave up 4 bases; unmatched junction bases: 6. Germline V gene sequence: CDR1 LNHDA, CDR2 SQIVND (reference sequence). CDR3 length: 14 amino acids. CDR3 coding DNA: TGTGCCAGTAGTACCCTGGGACAGCGCTATGGCTACACCTTC. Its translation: CASSTLGQRYGYTF.

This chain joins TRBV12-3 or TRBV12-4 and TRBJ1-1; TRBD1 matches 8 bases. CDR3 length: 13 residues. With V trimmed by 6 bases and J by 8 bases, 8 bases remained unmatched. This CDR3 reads CASRPSAGGEAFF. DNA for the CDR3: TGTGCCAGCAGACCGAGTGCAGGGGGCGAAGCTTTCTTT.